This T cell receptor beta chain was obtained from a study of blood T cell repertoires in COVID-19 (dated by TCRdb to the early 2020s). Looking at the study overall: Samples from collaborators originated in the United States, Italy and Spain and spanned both the acute and convalescent phases of COVID-19. The prospective study material was composed of cDNA or gDNA derived from T cells, B-cell-depleted T cells, or PBMCs. The samples were drawn from the first 160 participants of the ongoing ImmuneRACE study and from 1,200 or so subjects provided by 6 global collaborators. Where available, HLA class I and class II types were obtained from metadata supplied by the sample provider rather than from assay-based typing. Deeply sampled blood TCRbeta repertoires from subjects exposed to, actively infected with, or recovered from COVID-19 were included in the dataset. The sample metadata nearly always contained a de-identified subject ID, COVID-19 status, age in years and sex. A freely available public database, intended as a resource for researchers studying the immune response to SARS-CoV-2, is where the repertoires were released. Summary of the overall study and its limitations: The amount of clinical and demographic metadata varied by source and participant and was provided uncurated.

The cysteine opens and the phenylalanine closes a CDR3 of 16 amino acids. The read is trimmed to its CDR3 DNA, 48 bases read in frame from base 1. V is cut by 5 bases and J by 6 bases, and the space between the germline ends is 21 bases. The germline V gene encodes CDR1 SGHTA and CDR2 FQGTGA. One collaborating source in Seattle enrolled patients during active infection and followed them longitudinally through the course of disease. Each collaborating institution followed its own protocols to collect whole blood in K2EDTA tubes. For TCRbeta analysis, collaborators shipped samples in one of three forms: frozen whole blood, isolated PBMCs, or DNA extracted from either of those sample types. As to this clone: Its antigen remains unidentified. The input lacks base qualities; no much larger clone sits a single base away.

TCRbeta CDR3 regions were amplified from genomic DNA using the immunoSEQ Assay, a bias-controlled multiplex PCR. The study's processing was this. The number of nucleated cells in each sample was estimated from the amplification of reference gene primers within the assay. To quantify the absolute abundance of each unique TCRbeta CDR3 rearrangement, sequence reads were collapsed and filtered. For each sample, productive Simpson clonality was calculated by taking the square root of Simpson's diversity index across productive rearrangements. TCRdb obtained this table from immuneACCESS and retained in-frame rearrangements with V and J assigned. These tables miss some clones; where compared with another copy, unresolved V genes account for less than half of the shortfall, and the remainder is unexplained. V and J calls and clone size are those listed in that table; D and trimming were worked out from the DNA. The sample contains about 150,000 clones, approximately 86% of them found a single time. The ten top clones hold 2.5% to 3% of the sample.

The sample consisted of peripheral blood. The TCR originated in a woman of 80 years or more with COVID-19, enrolled during active disease. The sequence joins TRBV7-3 to TRBJ2-3; TRBD1 is perhaps the D gene, given 7 matching bases. The CDR3 protein is CASSQGGGIGSDTQYF. The sequenced DNA: TGTGCCAGCAGCCAAGGGGGCGGGATAGGTTCGGATACGCAGTATTTT.